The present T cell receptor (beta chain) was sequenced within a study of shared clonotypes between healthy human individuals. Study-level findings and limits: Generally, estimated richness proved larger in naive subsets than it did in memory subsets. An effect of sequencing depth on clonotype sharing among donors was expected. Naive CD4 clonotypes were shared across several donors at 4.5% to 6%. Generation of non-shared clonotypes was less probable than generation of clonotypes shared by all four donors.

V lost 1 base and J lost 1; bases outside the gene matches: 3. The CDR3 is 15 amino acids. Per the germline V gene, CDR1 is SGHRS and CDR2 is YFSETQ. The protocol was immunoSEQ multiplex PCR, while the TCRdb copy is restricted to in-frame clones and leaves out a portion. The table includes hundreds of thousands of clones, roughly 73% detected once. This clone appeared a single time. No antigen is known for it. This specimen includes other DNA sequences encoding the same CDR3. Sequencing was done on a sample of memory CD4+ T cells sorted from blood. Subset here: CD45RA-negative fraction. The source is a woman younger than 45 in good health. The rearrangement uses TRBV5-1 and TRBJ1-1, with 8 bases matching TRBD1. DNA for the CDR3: TGCGCCAGCAGCTTGTCAGGGACAGGGAACACTGAAGCTTTCTTT. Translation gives CASSLSGTGNTEAFF.